These 29 T cell receptor beta chains came from one sample sequenced in a study of cytomegalovirus exposure and HLA in healthy donors (dated 2017 in TCRdb). Preparation of the library involved the immunoSEQ multiplex PCR assay. The multiplex PCR relied on a mix of 60 forward primers for TCR Vbeta segments and 13 reverse primers for TCR Jbeta segments. In TCRdb, the immuneACCESS table is reduced to in-frame sequences with V and J assigned. These tables do not hold every clone; where another copy was compared, an unresolved V gene accounts for under half, and the others remain unexplained. The sample yields around 110,000 clones; roughly three fifths were counted once. 1.5% of the sample goes to the ten largest clones. Source material: PBMCs. The receptors derive from a man aged 18-30 years in good health and CMV-seronegative.

The chain joins TRBV29-1 to TRBJ2-5, with a tentative D call TRBD2 (5 bases). Germline V gene lookup returns CDR1 SQVTM and CDR2 ANQGSEA. This CDR3 is built from 13 residues. The ends were cut back, 5 bases at V and 5 bases at J, with 15 bases in the middle. The CDR3 sequence: CSVLFASGETQYF. In DNA form, the CDR3 reads TGCAGCGTTCTTTTCGCCTCGGGGGAGACCCAGTACTTC.

The gene calls are TRBV4-2 and TRBJ2-1; TRBD2 is a possible D gene (7 bases). The CDR3 totals 17 residues. The germline V gene encodes CDR1 LGHNA and CDR2 YNFKEQ. Between the trimmed V and J ends, which lost 1 base and 5 bases, there was a span of 18 bases. The CDR3 reads CASSQAGGLPTNNEQFF. The CDR3 DNA is TGTGCCAGCAGCCAAGCCGGGGGGCTCCCCACCAACAATGAGCAGTTCTTC.

This chain links TRBV6-6 with TRBJ1-1; D gene unclear. The germline V gene encodes CDR1 MNHNY and CDR2 SVGAGI (reference sequence). The length of the CDR3 is 15 residues. Trimming cost V 6 bases and J 6 bases, with 20 bases left between them. CDR3: CASSLGARELAEAFF. CDR3 nucleotides: TGTGCCAGCAGCCTAGGTGCTCGGGAGCTCGCTGAAGCTTTCTTT.

The rearrangement joins TRBV5-4 to TRBJ2-7; D unclear. Trimming took 7 bases from V and 1 from J, leaving 9 bases between them. The CDR3 has 12 amino acids. Germline CDR1 SGHNT, CDR2 YYREEE (reference sequence). CDR3 protein: CASGVGSYEQYF. In DNA, the CDR3 is TGTGCCAGCGGAGTAGGTTCCTACGAGCAGTACTTC.

CDR3: CAAGREGEKLFF. The CDR3 DNA is TGTGCCGCTGGAAGGGAGGGGGAAAAACTGTTTTTT. The V gene is TRBV30, the J gene TRBJ1-4; TRBD1 might be the D (5 bases). V lost 8 bases and J 8 bases, leaving 15 bases between the germline ends. There are 12 residues in the CDR3. Looked up from germline, CDR1 is GTSNPN and CDR2 is SVGIG (reference sequence). The entire variable domain, with the rest obtained from reference TRBV30 and TRBJ1-4, is as follows: SQTIHQWPATLVQPVGSPLSLECTVEGTSNPNLYWYRQAAGRGLQLLFYSVGIGQISSEVPQNLSASRPQDRQFILSSKKLLLSDSGFYLCAAGREGEKLFFGSGTQLSVL.

V is TRBV7-2 and J is TRBJ2-7; TRBD2 might be the D (5 bases). This CDR3 contains 14 residues. Deletions cut 6 bases from V and 0 bases from J, with 12 bases between. Germline lookup yields CDR1 SGHTA and CDR2 FQGNSA. CDR3 protein: CASRPRAYSYEQYF. For the CDR3, the DNA is TGTGCCAGCAGACCGAGGGCGTACTCCTACGAGCAGTACTTC.

The CDR3 loop reads CASSYSGTKYGNTIYF. The DNA for the CDR3 is TGTGCCAGCAGTTATTCCGGGACAAAGTATGGAAACACCATATATTTT. This chain links TRBV6-6 with TRBJ1-3; D might be TRBD1 (6 bases). Germline V CDR1 and CDR2: MNHNY, SVGAGI (reference sequence). The CDR3 runs to 16 residues. V was shortened by 3 bases and J by 3 bases, with 15 bases between the two germline ends.

This chain uses TRBV5-8 with TRBJ2-5; D perhaps matches TRBD2 (5 bases). The germline gives CDR1 SGHTS, CDR2 YDEGEE. The CDR3 length is 15 residues. V was cut by 4 bases and J by 7 bases, with 20 bases left in between. In nucleotides, the CDR3 is TGTGCCAGCAGCGAGGCGGGTATGCCGTCAGGGACCCAGTACTTC. Protein sequence: CASSEAGMPSGTQYF.

As regards this clone: Germline and junction disagree at one end, which may indicate a read error. The rearrangement links TRBV4-3 to TRBJ1-2; D may be TRBD1 (5 bases). This CDR3 has 17 residues. Germline V lookup: CDR1 LGHNA, CDR2 YSLEER. For the CDR3, the DNA is TGCGCCAGCACCCAATCGAGATGGGGCAGCTATAACTATGGCTACCCCTTC. This gives the protein CASTQSRWGSYNYGYPF.

This clone has just a few counts. This sequence joins TRBV6-5 and TRBJ2-7, with TRBD2 as a possible D gene (5 bases). This CDR3 has 13 amino acids. Germline assignment: CDR1 MNHEY and CDR2 SVGAGI. With 6 bases removed from V and 7 bases from J, the gap between germline ends came to 16 bases. In DNA form, the CDR3 reads TGTGCCAGCAGCCCTGACTACGGGGAAGAGCAGTACTTC. This gives the protein CASSPDYGEEQYF.

This chain joins TRBV6-5 and TRBJ1-5; no definite D call. The CDR3 is made up of 14 amino acids. The V gene's germline CDR1 is MNHEY and CDR2 SVGAGI. V was clipped by 0 bases and J by 1 base, with 4 bases between them. Here the CDR3 reads CASSYSRSNQPQHF. CDR3 nucleotide sequence: TGTGCCAGCAGTTACTCGAGGAGCAATCAGCCCCAGCATTTT.

In this sample, this clone turned up a few times. V gene TRBV5-1 combines with J gene TRBJ2-7; 11 nucleotides match TRBD1. Germline-derived CDR1 and CDR2 are SGHRS and YFSETQ. V lost 4 bases, J lost 6 bases, and 6 bases stayed unmatched. The CDR3 is 14 amino acids. CDR3 DNA: TGCGCCAGCAGCCGCTTGGGGACAGGGGGCGAGCAGTACTTC. It yields the protein CASSRLGTGGEQYF.

The genes are TRBV7-9 and TRBJ1-2; perhaps TRBD1 as D (5 bases). The CDR3 is 13 residues long. The V gene lost 5 bases and the J gene lost 6 bases, with 13 bases spanning the gap. Germline loops: CDR1 SEHNR, CDR2 FQNEAQ (reference sequence). The DNA for the CDR3 is TGTGCCAGCAGCCCCGGGGGGATGAATGGCTACACCTTC. The encoded protein is CASSPGGMNGYTF.

This clone occurred once. The rearrangement joins TRBV5-1 to TRBJ1-1, with D maybe TRBD1 (5 bases). Germline CDR1 reads SGHRS; CDR2 reads YFSETQ. Trimming stripped 0 bases from V and 4 bases from J, with 7 bases between. CDR3 size: 13 residues. The CDR3 DNA reads as TGCGCCAGCAGCTTGGGGGGGGTCACTGAAGCTTTCTTT. It encodes CASSLGGVTEAFF.

In this sample, this clone turned up a few times. The chain links TRBV19 to TRBJ2-4; D might be TRBD2 (5 bases). This CDR3 has 13 residues. Germline-derived CDR1 and CDR2 are LNHDA and SQIVND (reference sequence). Trimming left V 6 bases short and J 11 bases short, with 17 bases between. The CDR3, as DNA: TGTGCCAGTAGGGAGCGGCCCTCATCTCTTCAGTACTTC. It codes for CASRERPSSLQYF.

The chain is built from TRBV11-2 and TRBJ1-2, with D tentatively TRBD1 (6 bases). The CDR3 extends over 14 amino acids. Germline CDR1 and CDR2: SGHAT and FQNNGV. V lost 6 bases and J 3 bases, leaving 14 bases between the germline ends. The CDR3 spells CASRTWRQDYGYTF. The DNA for the CDR3 is TGTGCCAGCAGGACCTGGAGACAGGACTATGGCTACACCTTC.

The CDR3 sequence: CASRLHSEETQYF. DNA of the CDR3: TGTGCCAGCCGTCTGCATAGTGAAGAGACCCAGTACTTC. V is TRBV28 and J is TRBJ2-5; D is uncertain. This CDR3 is built from 13 residues. Per the germline V gene, CDR1 is MDHEN and CDR2 is SYDVKM. Trimming took 8 bases from V and 3 from J, leaving 13 bases between them.

This clone was detected a few times. The rearrangement uses TRBV10-2 and TRBJ2-6, with TRBD2 as a possible D gene (5 bases). The CDR3 has 16 residues. Germline V lookup: CDR1 WSHSY, CDR2 SAAADI. With 3 bases removed from V and 4 bases from J, the gap between germline ends came to 13 bases. The CDR3 is CASSEVVGSGANVLTF. The CDR3 DNA sequence: TGCGCCAGCAGTGAAGTCGTGGGGAGCGGGGCCAACGTCCTGACTTTC.

The V gene is TRBV5-6, the J gene TRBJ1-5; 9 bases agree with TRBD1. The CDR3 covers 18 residues. Germline V gene lookup returns CDR1 SGHDT and CDR2 YYEEEE. The ends lost 3 bases at V and 3 bases at J; junction bases unmatched: 13. The CDR3 nucleotides read TGTGCCAGCAGCTACTACCGGGACAGGGAAAACGTCAATCAGCCCCAGCATTTT. Encoded protein: CASSYYRDRENVNQPQHF.

V gene TRBV19 combines with J gene TRBJ2-5, with TRBD1 as a possible D gene (6 bases). V was shortened by 5 bases and J by 4 bases, with 17 bases between the two germline ends. From germline, CDR1 is LNHDA and CDR2 SQIVND (reference sequence). The CDR3 consists of 15 residues. The CDR3 sequence is CASSPGQGSGETQYF. For the CDR3, the DNA is TGTGCCAGTAGTCCGGGGCAGGGGTCGGGAGAGACCCAGTACTTC.

The genes are TRBV5-1 and TRBJ2-2; TRBD1 matches at 10 bases. This CDR3 has 17 amino acids. CDR1 and CDR2 (germline): SGHRS, YFSETQ. J was trimmed by 4 bases and V by 0 bases; bases with no gene match: 6. CDR3 in amino acids: CASSLGQGALSTGELFF. The CDR3 bases are TGCGCCAGCAGCTTGGGACAGGGGGCGCTTTCCACCGGGGAGCTGTTTTTT.

The chain uses TRBV6-5 and TRBJ1-3; 8 bases match TRBD1. The germline V gene has CDR1 MNHEY and CDR2 SVGAGI. The junction had 5 bases not matched to a gene; V was cut back by 7 bases and J by 0 bases. The CDR3 runs to 15 residues. The CDR3 region has the DNA TGTGCCAGCAAGACAGGGGCCAACTCTGGAAACACCATATATTTT. As protein: CASKTGANSGNTIYF.

The J gene is TRBJ2-1, the V gene TRBV30; D perhaps matches TRBD1 (5 bases). CDR1 and CDR2 from the germline V gene are GTSNPN and SVGIG (reference sequence). The CDR3 runs 15 residues. Trimming left V 3 bases short and J 0 bases short, with 12 bases between. DNA of the CDR3: TGTGCCTGGAGAGGGGCGTCTGGCTCCTACAATGAGCAGTTCTTC. Translated, it gives CAWRGASGSYNEQFF. Using reference TRBV30 and TRBJ2-1 for the parts outside the CDR3, the full variable domain is SQTIHQWPATLVQPVGSPLSLECTVEGTSNPNLYWYRQAAGRGLQLLFYSVGIGQISSEVPQNLSASRPQDRQFILSSKKLLLSDSGFYLCAWRGASGSYNEQFFGPGTRLTVL.

The V call is TRBV7-2, the J call TRBJ1-2; tentative D call: TRBD1 (5 bases). This CDR3 is 14 amino acids long. Per germline, CDR1 SGHTA and CDR2 FQGNSA. V was clipped by 0 bases and J by 7 bases, with 12 bases between them. The CDR3 is CASSLAGQGGGYTF. The CDR3 DNA follows: TGTGCCAGCAGCTTAGCCGGTCAGGGCGGTGGCTACACCTTC.

This clone came up many times. The chain combines TRBV10-2 with TRBJ1-4; maybe TRBD1 (6 bases). The germline V and J ends were trimmed by 11 bases and 1 base, with 14 bases remaining between them. The CDR3 sequence is 14 residues long. Germline CDR1 WSHSY, CDR2 SAAADI. CDR3 in amino acids: CASHGGRTNEKLFF. CDR3 DNA sequence: TGCGCCTCCCATGGGGGCCGAACTAATGAAAAACTGTTTTTT.

The chain is built from TRBV5-1 and TRBJ1-2; 8 bases agree with TRBD1. The CDR3 totals 15 residues. The J segment lost 4 bases and the V segment lost 4 bases, leaving 9 bases of the junction unmatched. Germline CDR1 and CDR2: SGHRS and YFSETQ. CDR3 DNA: TGCGCCAGCAGCCCGACAGGGGATGGGTTCTATGGCTACACCTTC. Translation: CASSPTGDGFYGYTF.

This clone has only a few counts. The chain employs TRBV2 and TRBJ2-7; 8 positions agree with TRBD1. From germline, CDR1 is SNHLY and CDR2 FYNNEI. V trimming: 8 bases; J trimming: 4 bases; junction bases outside the gene matches: 7. The CDR3 consists of 13 residues. The DNA of the CDR3 is TGTGCCAGCGACAGGGGATCGGGGTACGAGCAGTACTTC. Its protein product is CASDRGSGYEQYF.

J is TRBJ1-5 and V is TRBV19; D remains unclear. The CDR3 totals 13 residues. Germline-derived CDR1 and CDR2 are LNHDA and SQIVND (reference sequence). The germline V and J ends were trimmed by 3 bases and 3 bases, with 6 bases remaining between them. CDR3 loop: CASSMRDNQPQHF. CDR3 in DNA: TGTGCCAGTAGTATGCGAGACAATCAGCCCCAGCATTTT.

This clone was counted once. The CDR3 sequence is CASSSGQNTGELFF. For the CDR3, the DNA is TGTGCCAGCAGTTCCGGACAGAACACCGGGGAGCTGTTTTTT. The rearrangement uses TRBV27 and TRBJ2-2, with D perhaps TRBD1 (5 bases). The V and J ends lost 4 bases and 1 base respectively, with 7 bases between them. The germline V gene has CDR1 MNHEY and CDR2 SMNVEV (reference sequence). The CDR3 sequence is 14 residues long.